This T cell receptor (beta chain) stems from a study of blood T cell repertoires in COVID-19. Sequencing was performed with immunoSEQ multiplex PCR; in TCRdb, only in-frame clones are kept and a portion is missing. The sample carries about 97,000 clones, roughly 89% recorded once. The CDR3 consists of 16 residues. Per germline, CDR1 SGHNT and CDR2 YYREEE (reference sequence). V gave up 1 base and J gave up 0 bases; unmatched junction bases: 3. The sequenced sample was peripheral blood. This TCR was sampled from a human donor in a cohort sampled during active COVID-19. The chain couples TRBV5-4 to TRBJ2-3; 9 nucleotides agree with TRBD2. The CDR3 sequence is CASSLLAGGSTDTQYF. DNA of the CDR3: TGTGCCAGCAGCTTGTTGGCGGGGGGGAGCACAGATACGCAGTATTTT.